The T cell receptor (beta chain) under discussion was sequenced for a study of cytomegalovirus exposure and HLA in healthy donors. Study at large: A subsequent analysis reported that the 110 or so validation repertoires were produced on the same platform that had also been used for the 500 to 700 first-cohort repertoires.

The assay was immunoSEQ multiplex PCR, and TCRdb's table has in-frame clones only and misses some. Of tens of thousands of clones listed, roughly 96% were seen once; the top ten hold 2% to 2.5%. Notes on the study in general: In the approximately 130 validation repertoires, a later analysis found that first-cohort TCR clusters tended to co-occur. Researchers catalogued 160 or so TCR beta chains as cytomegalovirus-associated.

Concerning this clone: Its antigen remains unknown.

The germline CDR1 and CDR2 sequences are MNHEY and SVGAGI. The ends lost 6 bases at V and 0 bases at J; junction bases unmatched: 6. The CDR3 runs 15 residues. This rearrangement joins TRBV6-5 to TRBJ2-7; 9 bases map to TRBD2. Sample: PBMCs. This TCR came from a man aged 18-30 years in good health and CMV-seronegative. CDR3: CASRREGRSSYEQYF. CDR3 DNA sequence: TGTGCCAGCAGGCGGGAGGGCCGTAGCTCCTACGAGCAGTACTTC.